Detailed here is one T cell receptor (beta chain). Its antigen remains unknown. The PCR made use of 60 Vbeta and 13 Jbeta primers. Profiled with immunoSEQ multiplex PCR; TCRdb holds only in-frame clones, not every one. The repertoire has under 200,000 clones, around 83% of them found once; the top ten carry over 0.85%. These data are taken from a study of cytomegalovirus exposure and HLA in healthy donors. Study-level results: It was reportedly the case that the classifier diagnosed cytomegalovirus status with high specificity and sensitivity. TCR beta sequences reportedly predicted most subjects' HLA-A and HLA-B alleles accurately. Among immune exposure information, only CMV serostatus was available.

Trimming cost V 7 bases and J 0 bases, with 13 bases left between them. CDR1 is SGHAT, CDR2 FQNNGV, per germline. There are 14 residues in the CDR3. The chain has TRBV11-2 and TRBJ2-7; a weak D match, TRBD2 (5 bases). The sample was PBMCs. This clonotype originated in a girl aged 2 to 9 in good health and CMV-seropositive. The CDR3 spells CASTASEGSYEQYF. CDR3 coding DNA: TGTGCCAGCACCGCGAGCGAGGGCTCCTACGAGCAGTACTTC.